The rows below give T cell receptor beta chains drawn from one sample of a study of PD-1 blockade in classical Hodgkin lymphoma. Clones were read by immunoSEQ multiplex PCR, and TCRdb kept only the in-frame ones, dropping some. The data contain roughly 8,000 clones, 80% to 90% of them singletons. The sequencing used CD4+ T cells from blood, collected at baseline. The receptors here all came from a human donor with classical Hodgkin lymphoma. CDR3s include the opening cysteine and the closing phenylalanine or tryptophan. A D gene is named only where the DNA matches it firmly. Clone size is stated in some rows and not others, as once, few, many or a class when expanded.

>TRBV7-2|TRBJ2-5|15|TRBD2|NA
TGTGCCAGCAGCTTCCAGCGGGGGGGAGGAGAGACCCAGTACTTC
CASSFQRGGGETQYF
>TRBV2|TRBJ2-7|15|TRBD1|NA
TGTGCCAGCAGAACAGGGGTCTTTTCCTCCTACGAGCAGTACTTC
CASRTGVFSSYEQYF
>TRBV2|TRBJ2-2|15|NA|NA
TGTGCCAGCAGTGGAAGCAGGGGAGGCACCGGGGAGCTGTTTTTT
CASSGSRGGTGELFF
>TRBV18|TRBJ2-5|12|NA|once
TGTGCCAGCACAAGGGACCTAGAGACCCAGTACTTC
CASTRDLETQYF
>TRBV10-1|TRBJ2-5|17|TRBD1|NA
TGCGCCAGCACCTGCCCATCGACAGGGATCACTCAAGAGACCCAGTACTTC
CASTCPSTGITQETQYF
>TRBV19|TRBJ2-1|19|TRBD2|NA
TGTGCCAGTAGTCCCAACGGACTAGCGGGGCCTAGCGGATACGATGAGCAGTTCTTC
CASSPNGLAGPSGYDEQFF
>TRBV19|TRBJ2-1|16|TRBD2|once
TGTGCCAGTAGTAAGTTAGCGGGGGGGACGTACAATGAGCAGTTCTTC
CASSKLAGGTYNEQFF
>TRBV5-1|TRBJ2-7|15|TRBD1|few
TGCGCCAGCAGCTTGATCCCGGGACAGGTTTACGAGCAGTACTTC
CASSLIPGQVYEQYF
>TRBV5-1|TRBJ2-1|15|TRBD2|NA
TGCGCCAGCAGCTTGATAGCGGGAAATTACAATGAGCAGTTCTTC
CASSLIAGNYNEQFF
>TRBV5-6|TRBJ2-7|14|NA|NA
TGTGCCAGCAGCCCGGGCAGGGTTGGGTACGAGCAGTACTTC
CASSPGRVGYEQYF
>TRBV28|TRBJ1-1|13|NA|NA
TGTGCCAGCACCCACGCCTATCCCACTGAAGCTTTCTTT
CASTHAYPTEAFF
>TRBV6-1|TRBJ1-5|14|NA|NA
TGTGCCAGCAGTGTTGGGGGAAACGAACAGCCCCAGCATTTT
CASSVGGNEQPQHF
>TRBV19|TRBJ2-6|24|TRBD2|NA
TGTGCCAGTAGAACAGAGCAATATGGGTCCGAAAGCGGGGGGCGAACGTCTGGGGCCAACGTCCTGACTTTC
CASRTEQYGSESGGRTSGANVLTF
>TRBV15|TRBJ2-3|14|NA|NA
TGTGCCACCAGCAGAGGGGGTAGCACAGATACGCAGTATTTT
CATSRGGSTDTQYF
>TRBV30|TRBJ2-7|16|NA|NA
TGTGCCTGGAGTCCAGGGCGCGGACAGCGATCCTACGAGCAGTACTTC
CAWSPGRGQRSYEQYF
>TRBV18|TRBJ2-7|15|NA|NA
TGTGCCAGCTCACCCGGGAGTCACCCTTCCTACGAGCAGTACTTC
CASSPGSHPSYEQYF
>TRBV10-3|TRBJ2-1|13|NA|NA
TGTGCCATCAGAGACGGGACTGACAATGAGCAGTTCTTC
CAIRDGTDNEQFF
>TRBV4-1|TRBJ1-3|14|NA|NA
TGCGCCAGCAGCCAAGTCCTGGCTGGAAACACCATATATTTT
CASSQVLAGNTIYF
>TRBV5-1|TRBJ1-5|13|NA|NA
TGCGCCAGCAGCTTCAGCGGGAGTCAGCCCCAGCATTTT
CASSFSGSQPQHF
>TRBV10-3|TRBJ1-1|13|NA|few
TGTGCCATCAGTAAGAATACTGGCACTGAAGCTTTCTTT
CAISKNTGTEAFF
>TRBV6-1|TRBJ1-5|15|NA|NA
TGTGCCAGCAGAGATGGACCCAATAGCAATCAGCCCCAGCATTTT
CASRDGPNSNQPQHF
>TRBV11-2|TRBJ1-5|13|NA|NA
TGTGCCAGCAGCCTGCAGAGGAGTCAGCCCCAGCATTTT
CASSLQRSQPQHF
>TRBV4-2|TRBJ2-7|14|TRBD2|NA
TGTGCCAGCAGCGAACTAGCGCACTCCTACGAGCAGTACTTC
CASSELAHSYEQYF
>TRBV6-4|TRBJ1-5|16|NA|NA
TGTGCCAGCAGTAACCCGGGGACGGCCTTCCATCAGCCCCAGCATTTT
CASSNPGTAFHQPQHF
>TRBV2|TRBJ2-7|14|TRBD1|NA
TGTGCCAGCAGCCGACAGGGGGGCTCCTACGAGCAGTACTTC
CASSRQGGSYEQYF
>TRBV4-3|TRBJ2-1|16|NA|NA
TGCGCCAGCAGCCAAGATGGGGGGCCCGTCTACAATGAGCAGTTCTTC
CASSQDGGPVYNEQFF
>TRBV9|TRBJ2-5|13|TRBD2|NA
TGTGCCAGCAGTAGGAGCGGGAAGGAGACCCAGTACTTC
CASSRSGKETQYF
>TRBV7-3|TRBJ2-2|13|NA|NA
TGTGCCAGCAGCTTAATTAACACCGGGGAGCTGTTTTTT
CASSLINTGELFF
>TRBV18|TRBJ1-5|12|NA|NA
TGTGCCAGCTCTTCGGGGGGCCAGCCCCAGCATTTT
CASSSGGQPQHF
>TRBV5-4|TRBJ2-5|15|TRBD2|NA
TGTGCCAGCAGGTTGTCGGGAGCGGGAGTAGAGACCCAGTACTTC
CASRLSGAGVETQYF
>TRBV19|TRBJ2-1|13|TRBD1|NA
TGTGCCAGTAGTAGGGACAGGGTAGATGAGCAGTTCTTC
CASSRDRVDEQFF
>TRBV9|TRBJ1-2|14|TRBD1|NA
TGTGCCAGCAGCGTATTGACAGGGGGCGGGAGCTACACCTTC
CASSVLTGGGSYTF
>TRBV7-7|TRBJ2-5|13|NA|NA
TGTGCCAGCAGCCTTGGACAGCAAGAGACCCAGTACTTC
CASSLGQQETQYF
>TRBV4-1|TRBJ1-2|14|NA|NA
TGCGCCAGCAGCCTCCGGGACGGCAACTATGGCTACACCTTC
CASSLRDGNYGYTF
>TRBV19|TRBJ1-2|14|NA|NA
TGTGCCAGTAGTACCCTAACAGGGACCGGTGGCTACACCTTC
CASSTLTGTGGYTF
>TRBV28|TRBJ2-1|15|NA|NA
TGTGCCAGCAGTCTGAACCCTCCGGCCTACAATGAGCAGTTCTTC
CASSLNPPAYNEQFF
>TRBV11-2|TRBJ2-5|14|NA|NA
TGTGCCAGCAGCTTCGGACGGACCCAAGAGACCCAGTACTTC
CASSFGRTQETQYF
>TRBV27|TRBJ1-5|14|NA|NA
TGTGCCAGCAGCAAAGCTCTAGAAAATCAGCCCCAGCATTTT
CASSKALENQPQHF
>TRBV18|TRBJ2-5|13|NA|NA
TGTGCCAGCTCACCACCGGAGAGAGAGACCCAGTACTTC
CASSPPERETQYF
>TRBV28|TRBJ2-7|13|NA|once
TGTGCCACCTACTCCGGGATCTCCTACGAGCAGTACTTC
CATYSGISYEQYF
>TRBV9|TRBJ1-2|13|TRBD1|NA
TGTGCCAGCAGGGAGACAGGGGGTTATGGCTACACCTTC
CASRETGGYGYTF
>TRBV5-1|TRBJ2-7|15|TRBD1|NA
TGCGCCAGGACGGGACAGGGGGAAAGAGAATACGAGCAGTACTTC
CARTGQGEREYEQYF
>TRBV19|TRBJ1-3|18|TRBD1|NA
TGTGCCAGTAGTCCGGGACAGCGGCTAAGTCTCTCTGGAAACACCATATATTTT
CASSPGQRLSLSGNTIYF
>TRBV2|TRBJ1-3|16|NA|NA
TGTGCCAGCAGTCCTCAGGGGTTTCGCTCTGGAAACACCATATATTTT
CASSPQGFRSGNTIYF
>TRBV7-2|TRBJ2-6|16|NA|NA
TGTGCCAGCAGCTTATATGGGGCGCAGGGGGCCAACGTCCTGACTTTC
CASSLYGAQGANVLTF
>TRBV18|TRBJ1-1|15|NA|NA
TGTGCCAGCTCACCAAGCCAGGGGCGGACCACTGAAGCTTTCTTT
CASSPSQGRTTEAFF
>TRBV19|TRBJ1-2|15|NA|few
TGTGCCAGTAGTATTCCCCTAGGGAGGATCTATGGCTACACCTTC
CASSIPLGRIYGYTF
>TRBV7-8|TRBJ2-7|14|TRBD1|once
TGTGCCAGCGACACCGGGACAGGGAGCAGCGAGCAGTACTTC
CASDTGTGSSEQYF
>TRBV5-1|TRBJ1-4|14|TRBD1|NA
TGCGCCAGCAGCTCCGGGACAGCGACTGAGAAACTGTTTTTT
CASSSGTATEKLFF
>TRBV7-3|TRBJ2-3|13|NA|NA
TGTGCCAGCAGCCCCCCAGGGGAGGATACGCAGTATTTT
CASSPPGEDTQYF
>TRBV5-4|TRBJ1-2|13|NA|NA
TGTGCCAGCAGCAGGCCCGAGGCCTATGGCTACACCTTC
CASSRPEAYGYTF
>TRBV9|TRBJ2-2|16|TRBD2|NA
TGTGCCAGCAGCTCCGGGCTAGCGGGAGCGGCCGGGGAGCTGTTTTTT
CASSSGLAGAAGELFF
>TRBV5-4|TRBJ2-5|11|NA|NA
TGTGCCAGCAGCTTGGCGGAGACCCAGTACTTC
CASSLAETQYF
>TRBV18|TRBJ2-3|16|NA|NA
TGTGCCAGCTCACCCGTAGCCAGCGGCGGTCGGGATACGCAGTATTTT
CASSPVASGGRDTQYF
>TRBV19|TRBJ1-5|16|TRBD1|NA
TGTGCCAGTAGTATAGAAGAAGGGACAGGGCTCAAGCCCCAGCATTTT
CASSIEEGTGLKPQHF
>TRBV28|TRBJ1-1|15|NA|NA
TGTGCCAGCAGTGCACCCAGGGGAATGCTTAGTAAAGCTTTCTTT
CASSAPRGMLSKAFF